The subject of this entry is one TCR beta chain. The CDR3 spans 14 residues. Germline loops: CDR1 KGHSH, CDR2 LQKENI. V was trimmed by 5 bases and J by 1 base, leaving 11 bases between them. Only in-frame clones appear in the TCRdb table, and some are missing; sequencing was by immunoSEQ multiplex PCR. This sample yields approximately 35,000 clones, of which around 85% are seen a single time; around 7% belongs to the top ten. This entry comes from a study of blood T cell repertoires in COVID-19. Turning to the study itself: The study drew acute and convalescent COVID-19 samples from the United States, Italy and Spain.

Sequencing was carried out using peripheral blood. The chain uses TRBV18 and TRBJ2-5; D is possibly TRBD2 (5 bases). The sequence was collected from a man aged 55 to 70 with active COVID-19. The DNA for the CDR3 is TGTGCCAGCTCATCAGGCGCGGGCCAAGAGACCCAGTACTTC. Protein: CASSSGAGQETQYF. Complete variable domain (other parts from reference TRBV18 and TRBJ2-5): NAGVMQNPRHLVRRRGQEARLRCSPMKGHSHVYWYRQLPEEGLKFMVYLQKENIIDESGMPKERFSAEFPKEGPSILRIQQVVRGDSAAYFCASSSGAGQETQYFGPGTRLLVL.